These 18 T cell receptor beta chains were sequenced from one sample in a study of Ad26.COV2.S vaccination and SARS-CoV-2 variants. Only in-frame clones appear in the TCRdb table, and some are missing; sequencing was by immunoSEQ multiplex PCR. The sample lists about 350,000 clones, roughly 81% seen once, with approximately 3.5% in the top ten. Treatment reported: over 15 received Ad26.COV2.S at low or high dose, single or two shots; 5 received placebo; per-sample allocation not given. The samples were gathered on day 63 after the first injection of vaccine or placebo. Specimen: peripheral blood, collected in a trial of Ad26.COV2.S vaccine versus placebo. Receptors originate from a person aged 18 to 65 who received the Ad26.COV2.S COVID-19 vaccine or a placebo.

The rearrangement joins TRBV5-1 to TRBJ2-7; 7 positions agree with TRBD2. CDR3 length equals 14 residues. Trimming took 4 bases from V and 1 from J; bases not matched to a gene: 5. Germline V gene sequence: CDR1 SGHRS, CDR2 YFSETQ. The CDR3 reads CASSRAAGSYEQYF. In DNA form, the CDR3 reads TGCGCCAGCAGCCGAGCAGCGGGATCCTACGAGCAGTACTTC.

The V gene is TRBV28, the J gene TRBJ2-5; a weak D match, TRBD1 (5 bases). Germline V gene data show CDR1 as MDHEN and CDR2 as SYDVKM. The V gene lost 6 bases and the J gene lost 5 bases, with 16 bases spanning the gap. This CDR3 is 14 amino acids long. For the CDR3, the DNA is TGTGCCAGCAGCCCCCTGGGGCGCCGGGAGACCCAGTACTTC. As protein: CASSPLGRRETQYF.

Concerning this clone: This specimen includes other DNA sequences encoding the same CDR3. The chain has TRBV6-2 or TRBV6-3 and TRBJ2-7; the D gene is possibly TRBD1 (6 bases). Trimming cost V 6 bases and J 1 base, with 7 bases left between them. This CDR3 has 12 amino acids. Per germline, CDR1 MNHEY and CDR2 SVGEGT. The CDR3 DNA follows: TGTGCCAGCAGCAGGGGTTCCTACGAGCAGTACTTC. It encodes CASSRGSYEQYF.

This chain joins TRBV19 and TRBJ1-1, with a tentative D call TRBD1 (6 bases). V was clipped by 5 bases and J by 5 bases, with 12 bases between them. The CDR3 has 13 residues. Germline V gene lookup returns CDR1 LNHDA and CDR2 SQIVND (reference sequence). The CDR3 spells CASSAGRGTEAFF. The CDR3 DNA sequence: TGTGCCAGTAGTGCGGGAAGGGGGACTGAAGCTTTCTTT.

The V call is TRBV28, the J call TRBJ2-7; a possible D gene is TRBD2 (5 bases). Germline V gene sequence: CDR1 MDHEN, CDR2 SYDVKM. Trimming cost V 5 bases and J 3 bases, with 14 bases left between them. This CDR3 contains 14 residues. CDR3 sequence reads: CASSPRGAFYEQYF. The DNA of the CDR3 is TGTGCCAGCAGTCCCCGGGGAGCGTTCTACGAGCAGTACTTC.

This chain connects TRBV3-1 (or the pseudogene TRBV3-2) to TRBJ2-4, with 8 bases identical to TRBD1. Germline CDR1 and CDR2: LGHDT and YNNKEL (reference sequence). CDR3 size: 16 residues. J gave up 3 bases and V 4 bases, and 8 bases lay outside the gene matches. The chain's CDR3 is CASSRQGPVGKNIQYF. The CDR3 DNA is TGTGCCAGCAGCCGACAGGGGCCGGTCGGCAAAAACATTCAGTACTTC.

The chain couples TRBV30 to TRBJ1-1; D is perhaps TRBD1 (5 bases). Trimming shortened V by 2 bases and J by 1 base, and 8 bases separated the two germline ends. Germline V CDR1 and CDR2: GTSNPN, SVGIG (reference sequence). This CDR3 comprises 13 residues. CDR3 in amino acids: CAWSKGTNTEAFF. The CDR3, as DNA: TGTGCCTGGAGTAAGGGGACGAACACTGAAGCTTTCTTT.

This clone was found a few times. The chain is built from TRBV28 and TRBJ2-7, with D unclear. Per germline, CDR1 MDHEN and CDR2 SYDVKM. V was cut by 8 bases and J by 0 bases, with 14 bases left in between. This CDR3 comprises 14 residues. CDR3 amino acids: CASSISLGSYEQYF. The CDR3 DNA reads TGTGCCAGCTCGATAAGCTTGGGCTCCTACGAGCAGTACTTC.

Remarks on this clone: The junction departs from germline at one end; a sequencing error may be responsible. The chain has TRBV7-9 and TRBJ2-1; perhaps D is TRBD1 or TRBD2 (6 bases each). The CDR3 spans 11 residues. Germline assignment: CDR1 SEHNR and CDR2 FQNEAQ (reference sequence). The CDR3 DNA sequence: TGTGCCAGCAGCTTAGAACTAGGGGGGATCTTC. It yields the protein CASSLELGGIF.

In this sample, this clone turned up a few times. The CDR3 sequence is CASSEWGQNYEQYF. DNA for the CDR3: TGTGCCAGCAGTGAGTGGGGACAGAACTACGAGCAGTACTTC. The V call is TRBV2, the J call TRBJ2-7; 7 nucleotides align to TRBD1. Germline CDR1 and CDR2: SNHLY and FYNNEI. The CDR3 runs to 14 residues. Trimming at V came to 3 bases and at J to 3 bases, leaving 5 bases not matched to a gene.

The chain combines TRBV11-2 with TRBJ2-1, with D perhaps matching TRBD1 or TRBD2 (6 bases each). Germline V gives CDR1 SGHAT, CDR2 FQNNGV. V was shortened by 3 bases and J by 7 bases, with 10 bases between the two germline ends. The CDR3 extends over 13 amino acids. CDR3 region: CASSLRGGNEQFF. CDR3 DNA: TGTGCCAGCAGCTTGAGAGGGGGGAATGAGCAGTTCTTC.

This sequence joins TRBV24-1 and TRBJ1-5; D ambiguous. Germline CDR1 and CDR2: KGHDR and SFDVKD. The CDR3 is 13 residues long. Trimming stripped 5 bases from V and 0 bases from J, with 4 bases between. CDR3 in amino acids: CATSAYSNQPQHF. In DNA form, the CDR3 reads TGTGCCACCAGTGCGTATAGCAATCAGCCCCAGCATTTT.

The V gene is TRBV5-1, the J gene TRBJ2-1; D perhaps matches TRBD2 (5 bases). Germline V gene sequence: CDR1 SGHRS, CDR2 YFSETQ. Trimming cost V 3 bases and J 10 bases, with 17 bases left between them. CDR3 length: 14 residues. CDR3 residues: CASSSGSQYLEQFF. In DNA, the CDR3 is TGCGCCAGCAGCTCGGGGAGCCAGTACCTAGAGCAGTTCTTC.

J is TRBJ2-3 and V is TRBV5-4; D uncertain. Per germline, CDR1 SGHNT and CDR2 YYREEE (reference sequence). The CDR3 consists of 14 residues. Deletions cut 5 bases from V and 1 base from J, with 11 bases between. The CDR3 region is CASRATQRTDTQYF. The CDR3 nucleotides are TGTGCCAGCAGGGCGACACAACGCACAGATACGCAGTATTTT. Complete variable domain (other parts from reference TRBV5-4 and TRBJ2-3): ETGVTQSPTHLIKTRGQQVTLRCSSQSGHNTVSWYQQALGQGPQFIFQYYREEENGRGNFPPRFSGLQFPNYSSELNVNALELDDSALYLCASRATQRTDTQYFGPGTRLTVL.

The chain has TRBV6-5 and TRBJ2-5; 8 nucleotides match TRBD2. Germline V CDR1 and CDR2: MNHEY, SVGAGI. This CDR3 is 14 amino acids long. The junction had 13 bases not matched to a gene; V was cut back by 11 bases and J by 5 bases. The CDR3 sequence: CAAGPRGGRETQYF. In DNA form, the CDR3 reads TGTGCCGCGGGTCCCCGGGGGGGGCGGGAGACCCAGTACTTC.

This chain joins TRBV11-3 and TRBJ2-1, with TRBD1 matching over 10 bases. The CDR3 has 15 residues. Germline V lookup: CDR1 SGHNT, CDR2 YENEEA. J lost 7 bases, V lost 5 bases, and 8 bases had no gene match. CDR3: CASSLIGTGANEQFF. In nucleotides, the CDR3 is TGTGCCAGCAGCCTAATTGGGACAGGGGCGAATGAGCAGTTCTTC.

CDR3 amino acids: CASSRLQGESDTQYF. As DNA, the CDR3 is TGTGCCAGCAGCCGACTACAGGGGGAGTCAGATACGCAGTATTTT. The J gene is TRBJ2-3, the V gene TRBV11-3; TRBD1 matches 8 bases. The germline V gene has CDR1 SGHNT and CDR2 YENEEA. The CDR3 runs 15 residues. With 5 bases clipped from V and 4 bases from J, the junction kept 8 bases outside the gene matches.

The V gene is TRBV4-3, the J gene TRBJ2-1; possible D gene TRBD2, 5 bases. Germline CDR1 and CDR2: LGHNA and YSLEER. Trimming stripped 0 bases from V and 6 bases from J, with 15 bases between. CDR3 size: 16 residues. CDR3 sequence reads: CASSQDLGLAGNEQFF. In DNA, the CDR3 is TGCGCCAGCAGCCAAGATCTCGGTCTAGCCGGCAATGAGCAGTTCTTC.